These T cell receptor beta chains were read from a single sample in a study of circulating and synovial CD4+ cells in juvenile arthritis. The protocol was immunoSEQ multiplex PCR, while the TCRdb copy is restricted to in-frame clones and leaves out a portion. The profile shows thousands of clones, 65% to 90% of them singletons. The specimen was CD4+ T cells from synovial fluid. All receptors derive from a human donor with juvenile idiopathic arthritis. The CDR3 runs from the conserved cysteine through the conserved F or W. Clone size, where shown, is once, few, many, or a class for clones that have expanded.

abundance: .
v_gene: TRBV5-1
CDR3aa: CASSLSGQGAGGQYF

abundance: .
v_gene: TRBV7-9
CDR3aa: CASSLGNGLAVKYNEQFF

abundance: .
v_gene: TRBV5-6
CDR3aa: CASSFRSGWNTEAFF

abundance: .
v_gene: TRBV4-2
CDR3aa: CASSPRGQGATEAFF

abundance: .
v_gene: TRBV4-2
CDR3aa: CASSQDWGEDTEAFF

abundance: .
v_gene: TRBV10-1
CDR3aa: CASGQGRAGELFF

abundance: .
v_gene: TRBV7-2
CDR3aa: CASSYRGGRLSGANVLTF

abundance: .
v_gene: TRBV11-2
CDR3aa: CASSLNLGRGWDEQFF

abundance: few
v_gene: TRBV5-1
CDR3aa: CASSLDRINSPLHF

abundance: .
v_gene: TRBV5-6
CDR3aa: CASSLYLQPQHF

abundance: .
v_gene: TRBV29-1
CDR3aa: CSADRGGETQYF

abundance: .
v_gene: TRBV28
CDR3aa: CASSSYQGGDEKLFF

abundance: .
v_gene: TRBV11-3
CDR3aa: CASSLGTGGTDTQYF

abundance: .
v_gene: TRBV7-2
CDR3aa: CASSLGSGTYNSPLHF

abundance: .
v_gene: TRBV29-1
CDR3aa: CSVGVGEGEKLFF

abundance: .
v_gene: TRBV28
CDR3aa: CASSFQDRPYEQYF